What follows describes a single T cell receptor beta chain. Its antigen is not identified. This sample was taken from a study of T-cell reconstitution after alpha-beta-depleted transplantation in children. The study's findings and limits: Once a year had passed after transplant, T-cell counts and diversity came mostly from newly produced T cells.

Unique molecular identifiers were incorporated during preparation of the TCRbeta library. From the PCR reads, TCRdb called clonotypes with MiXCR, one entry per CDR3 protein. The sample has approximately 1,000,000 distinct CDR3 sequences, roughly 29% seen once. This CDR3 region has 13 residues. The germline gives CDR1 DFQATT, CDR2 SNEGSKA (reference sequence). V trimming: 6 bases; J trimming: 3 bases; junction bases outside the gene matches: 6. This specimen consisted of PBMCs, mostly from graft donor cells, obtained 360 days after TCRalphabeta/CD19-depleted stem cell transplant. This chain joins TRBV20-1 and TRBJ1-2, with 8 bases identical to TRBD1. This clonotype was sampled from a boy in the first two years of life who had a stem cell transplant for SCID, so the T cells may come from the graft donor. CDR3 region: CSATQGGDYGYTF. In nucleotides, the CDR3 is TGCAGTGCCACACAGGGGGGTGACTATGGCTACACCTTC.